This entry describes one TCR beta chain. Its antigen is undetermined. The data originate from a study of blood T cells in healthy people across ages. PCR was performed a second time for about 7 to 11 cycles using a sample-barcoded 5' primer and a J-beta primer mix. Each TCR beta cDNA got a 12-nucleotide random molecular identifier. TCRdb re-called the 5' RACE reads through MiXCR, storing one row per CDR3 protein. The top ten clones hold roughly 7.9% of a sample with some 1.4 million distinct CDR3 sequences, roughly 40% of them seen once. In each sample, at least 7 million PBMCs were isolated. The CDR3 length is 17 residues. The germline V gene encodes CDR1 DFQATT and CDR2 SNEGSKA (reference sequence). The junction had 9 bases not matched to a gene; V was cut back by 0 bases and J by 2 bases. Study-wide points: One million T cells yielded diversity estimates that were considered underestimates. Versus aged donors, long-lived donors had higher diversity and more naive CD4+ cells.

This chain connects TRBV20-1 to TRBJ2-1; the match to TRBD2 covers 8 bases. The TCR originated in a woman between 18 and 30 years old in good health. Sequencing was done on a sample of blood. The CDR3 here is CSARDSSTSGTYNEQFF. Here the CDR3 DNA reads TGCAGTGCTAGAGATTCTTCCACTAGCGGAACCTACAATGAGCAGTTCTTC.